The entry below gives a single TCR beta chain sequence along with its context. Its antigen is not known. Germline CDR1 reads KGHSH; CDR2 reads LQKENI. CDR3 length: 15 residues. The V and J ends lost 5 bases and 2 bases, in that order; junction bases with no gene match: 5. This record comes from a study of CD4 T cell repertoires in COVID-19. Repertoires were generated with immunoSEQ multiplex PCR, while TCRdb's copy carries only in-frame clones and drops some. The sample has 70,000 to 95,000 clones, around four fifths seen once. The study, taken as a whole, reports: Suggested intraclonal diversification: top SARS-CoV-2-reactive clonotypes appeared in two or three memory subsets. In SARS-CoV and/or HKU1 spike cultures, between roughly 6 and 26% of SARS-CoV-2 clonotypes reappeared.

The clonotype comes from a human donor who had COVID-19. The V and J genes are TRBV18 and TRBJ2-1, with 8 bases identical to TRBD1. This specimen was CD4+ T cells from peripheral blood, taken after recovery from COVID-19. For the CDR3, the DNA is TGTGCCAGCTCAGATGGACAGGGAACCTACAATGAGCAGTTCTTC. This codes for CASSDGQGTYNEQFF.